This T cell receptor beta chain was sequenced for a study of control samples from healthy donors and cancer patients. Clones were read by immunoSEQ multiplex PCR, and TCRdb kept only the in-frame ones, dropping some. The table includes some 120,000 clones, approximately 89% detected once. This CDR3 region has 16 residues. V was trimmed by 4 bases and J by 3 bases, leaving 19 bases between them. Germline V gene lookup returns CDR1 SNHLY and CDR2 FYNNEI. The J gene is TRBJ2-7, the V gene TRBV2, with D maybe TRBD2 (5 bases). This clonotype was obtained from a woman aged 18-30 years in good health. Sequencing input: blood. Written as DNA, the CDR3 is TGTGCCAGCAGTGGAGGGTCCAACCAAAGAATCTACGAGCAGTACTTC. Its translation is CASSGGSNQRIYEQYF.